This T cell receptor (beta chain) was found in a study of cytomegalovirus exposure and HLA in healthy donors. Study-level points and caveats: Many donors shared some public TCRs, even though most TCR sequences were rare. In a later analysis, 16,951 TCR beta sequences were associated with HLA alleles at 0.05 false discovery rate.

Comments on this clone: No antigen is known for it.

Use of 60 Vbeta and 13 Jbeta primers characterized the PCR. This table comes from immunoSEQ multiplex PCR, and its TCRdb copy is limited to in-frame clones, with some not included. The table shows some 65,000 clones, with more than 70% occurring only once. The sample consisted of PBMCs. This sequence was found in a man aged 50 to 59 in good health and CMV-seropositive.

CDR3 bases: TGTGCCAGCAGCATGCCCGGGACTAGCGGGAGATCCTACGAGCAGTACTTC. It specifies CASSMPGTSGRSYEQYF. The V call is TRBV11-2, the J call TRBJ2-7; 14 nucleotides align to TRBD2. Germline V CDR1 and CDR2: SGHAT, FQNNGV. The CDR3 consists of 17 residues. The V gene end was trimmed by 5 bases and the J gene end by 1 base; junction bases not matched to a gene: 7.